Following are 2 T cell receptor beta chains from one sample sequenced in a study of tissue T cells after allogeneic stem cell transplantation. Sequencing was performed with immunoSEQ multiplex PCR; in TCRdb, only in-frame clones are kept and a portion is missing. The repertoire has approximately 7,600 clones, under 55% of them found once; the top ten carry around 7.1%. Time point given: mouse harvest day 7 after allogeneic transplant. Tail vein injection delivered 10^7 T-cell-depleted bone marrow cells and 10^6 splenic CD5+ T cells. Sequencing was carried out using gut tissue. The receptors were gathered from a female BALB/c mouse given C57BL/6 T cells with graft-versus-host disease after an allogeneic hematopoietic cell transplant.

Details on this clone: The gene names given are mouse names. The read halts 1 residue ahead of the CDR3 end, with the missing end drawn from the germline J gene. This sequence joins TRBV3 and TRBJ2-4, with 11 nucleotides matching TRBD2. The germline CDR1 and CDR2 sequences are SNHLY and FYNGKV (reference sequence). The CDR3 length is 15 residues. Trimming at V came to 2 bases and at J to 5 bases, leaving 3 bases not matched to a gene. The sequenced CDR3 bases are TGTGCCAGCAGCTTAACTGGGGGGGCGCGAAACACCTTGTAC. As protein: CASSLTGGARNTLY. The CDR3 in its entirety is CASSLTGGARNTLYF.

On this clone: Here the gene names and germline are mouse. The CDR3 extends 1 residue past the end of the read, so its final part is completed from the germline J gene. The chain links TRBV15 to TRBJ2-7; possibly TRBD1 for D (5 bases). Germline V gives CDR1 SGHND, CDR2 FRSKSL. V lost 3 bases and J lost 7, with 10 bases in between. This CDR3 spans 12 amino acids. The CDR3 DNA, read in part, is TGTGCCAGCAGTTTCGGCAGGGAAGAACAGTAC. Translation: CASSFGREEQY. The full CDR3 sequence reads CASSFGREEQYF.